Listed below are T cell receptor beta chains from one sample, sequenced in a study of blood T cells in healthy people across ages. TCRdb fed the 5' RACE reads into MiXCR, producing one record per CDR3 protein. The sample has approximately 1,700,000 distinct CDR3 sequences, about two fifths seen once. The sequencing input was blood. All receptors come from a human donor in good health. Both conserved end residues are part of each CDR3. D genes are given only for firm matches. Where a row states a size, it is once, few, many or the class of an expanded clone; other rows omit it.

>14|TRBJ2-7|TRBV20-1|NA|NA
TGCAGTGCTGGGCCAGGGGGGTTTAAGGGCGAGCAGTACTTC
CSAGPGGFKGEQYF
>15|TRBJ2-1|TRBV5-1|NA|NA
TGCGCCAGCAACCCCGACCAGCCCGCCCACAATGAGCAGTTCTTC
CASNPDQPAHNEQFF
>16|TRBJ1-2|TRBV6-1|NA|NA
TGTGCCAGCAGTGAAGGTTTGGGCGGCTACTACTATGGCTACACCTTC
CASSEGLGGYYYGYTF
>15|TRBJ2-5|TRBV7-6|NA|NA
TGTGCCAGCAGCCCAGTAGGGGGTAGTGTGGAGACCCAGTACTTC
CASSPVGGSVETQYF
>17|TRBJ2-1|TRBV7-2|NA|TRBD1
TGTGCCAGCAGCTCACTCCTACAGGGGTATGCCTACAATGAGCAGTTCTTC
CASSSLLQGYAYNEQFF
>16|TRBJ1-1|TRBV7-3|few|TRBD1
TGTGCCAGCGGACCCGGGACAGGGAAACGGGACACTGAAGCTTTCTTT
CASGPGTGKRDTEAFF
>13|TRBJ2-7|TRBV20-1|NA|NA
TGTAGTGCCAGCAGGGCAGGGACGTACGAGCAGTACTTC
CSASRAGTYEQYF
>13|TRBJ2-4|TRBV7-9|NA|TRBD2
TGTGCCAGCAGCTCCGCGGGGGTCAACGTTCAGTACTTC
CASSSAGVNVQYF
>14|TRBJ2-7|TRBV2|NA|NA
TGTGCCAGCAGTGAAGTTCTCGGATACTATGAGCAGTACTTC
CASSEVLGYYEQYF
>15|TRBJ2-7|TRBV10-3|many|TRBD1
TGTGCCATCAGTGACTGGACAGGGGGTGCCTACGAGCAGTACTTC
CAISDWTGGAYEQYF
>17|TRBJ2-7|TRBV7-2|few|TRBD2
TGTGCCAGCAGCTTATATCTAGCGGGGGGTTTAGCCTACGAGCAGTACTTC
CASSLYLAGGLAYEQYF
>15|TRBJ1-1|TRBV4-1|NA|TRBD1
TGCGCCAGCAGCCAGGGCGACAGGGATTTCACTGAAGCTTTCTTT
CASSQGDRDFTEAFF
>14|TRBJ2-1|TRBV20-1|few|TRBD1
TGCAGTGCTAACCAGGGGGCAACTCGTAATGAGCAGTTCTTC
CSANQGATRNEQFF
>16|TRBJ2-7|TRBV20-1|few|NA
TGCAGTGCTAGAGATTTCGGGACATTCGCCCTGGGCGAGCAGTACTTC
CSARDFGTFALGEQYF
>16|TRBJ2-1|TRBV11-2|few|NA
TGTGCCAGCAGCGGTACCGGGACGGGTCGCTACAATGAGCAGTTCTTC
CASSGTGTGRYNEQFF
>16|TRBJ2-3|TRBV7-9|few|TRBD2
TGTGCCAGCAGCCCCTTGGGCGGGGGTCTCACAGATACGCAGTATTTT
CASSPLGGGLTDTQYF
>13|TRBJ1-2|TRBV4-1|NA|NA
TGCGCCAGCAGCCAAGTGGGCCTCTATGGCTACACCTTC
CASSQVGLYGYTF
>15|TRBJ1-5|TRBV3-1|NA|TRBD1
TGTGCCAGCAGCCCAGACAGGGGGCTTAGTCAGCCCCAGCATTTT
CASSPDRGLSQPQHF
>13|TRBJ2-5|TRBV20-1|few|TRBD2
TGCAGTGCGGTAGCGGGGGGAAAGGAGACCCAGTACTTC
CSAVAGGKETQYF
>14|TRBJ2-7|TRBV12-3/TRBV12-4|NA|NA
TGTGCCAGCAGTTTGACAGGGAGGTGGTACGAGCAGTACTTC
CASSLTGRWYEQYF
>15|TRBJ2-7|TRBV2|NA|NA
TGTGCCAGCAGCGAGGGATTGTGGAGCTCCTACGAGCAGTACTTC
CASSEGLWSSYEQYF
>15|TRBJ1-1|TRBV12-3/TRBV12-4|few|NA
TGTGCCAGCAGCTCCGGGACTGTCTCGAACACTGAAGCTTTCTTT
CASSSGTVSNTEAFF
>13|TRBJ1-2|TRBV5-1|NA|NA
TGCGCCAGCAGCCCGGTCGGGTGGGGTGGCTACACCTTC
CASSPVGWGGYTF
>18|TRBJ2-6|TRBV6-2/TRBV6-3|NA|NA
TGTGCCAGCAGTTGCTCCAGGGGAGGATTCTCTGGGGCCAACGTCCTGACTTTT
CASSCSRGGFSGANVLTF
>14|TRBJ1-1|TRBV11-3|few|NA
TGTGCCAGCAGCGGACGAATCGAGAACACTGAAGCTTTCTTT
CASSGRIENTEAFF
>14|TRBJ2-3|TRBV4-3|NA|TRBD1
TGCGCCGGCAGCCTGGGACAGGGAACAGATACGCAGTATTTT
CAGSLGQGTDTQYF
>12|TRBJ2-7|TRBV7-2|many|NA
TGTGCCAGCAGCTCAAGCCGGGGGGAGCAGTACTTC
CASSSSRGEQYF
>13|TRBJ1-5|TRBV29-1|NA|NA
TGCAGCGTTGTGGCGGGGAGAGATCAGCCCCAGCATTTT
CSVVAGRDQPQHF
>15|TRBJ1-4|TRBV28|NA|NA
TGTGCCAGCAGTTTACCCTCCCGAGGTGATGAAAAACTGTTTTTT
CASSLPSRGDEKLFF
>17|TRBJ1-5|TRBV7-8|NA|NA
TGTGCCAGCAGCCCGGGTTTTGAGAGTTTGGGCAATCAGCCCCAGCATTTT
CASSPGFESLGNQPQHF
>17|TRBJ2-3|TRBV5-5|NA|NA
TGTGCCAGCAGCACAGACCGGGCCCTAAGGAGCACAGATACGCAGTATTTT
CASSTDRALRSTDTQYF
>13|TRBJ1-2|TRBV7-3|few|NA
TGTGCCAGCAGCTATAAGGGGGGATATGGCTACACCTTC
CASSYKGGYGYTF
>13|TRBJ1-2|TRBV10-3|NA|TRBD1
TGTGCCATCAATGGACAGGGGTACTATGGCTACACCTTC
CAINGQGYYGYTF
>15|TRBJ2-7|TRBV6-2/TRBV6-3|NA|TRBD1
TGTGCCAGCAGTTACTCTGGACAGGGGTCGGACGAGCAGTACTTC
CASSYSGQGSDEQYF
>15|TRBJ2-3|TRBV9|NA|NA
TGTGCCAGCAGCGTAGAGACAGCTAGCACAGATGCGCAGTATTTT
CASSVETASTDAQYF
>12|TRBJ2-7|TRBV28|NA|TRBD2
TGTGCCACAGGGGGGACTAGCGAGGAGCAGTACTTC
CATGGTSEEQYF
>15|TRBJ1-2|TRBV27|NA|NA
TGTGCCAGTTATGGGGATTCGGGGGGCAGCTATGGCTACACCTTC
CASYGDSGGSYGYTF
>14|TRBJ1-4|TRBV6-6|few|TRBD1
TGTGCCAGCAGACCGGGACAGGGATGGGAAAAACTGTTTTTT
CASRPGQGWEKLFF
>13|TRBJ2-7|TRBV6-6|few|NA
TGTGCCAGCAGTTACGGGAATGCCTACGAGCAGTACTTC
CASSYGNAYEQYF
>14|TRBJ2-7|TRBV15|few|NA
TGTGCCACCAGCAGGGTCTTGGGGAGTTACGAGCAGTACTTC
CATSRVLGSYEQYF
>18|TRBJ2-1|TRBV3-1|NA|TRBD2
TGTGCCGGTCAAACAACCCGACTAGCGGGGGACTCCTACAATGAGCAGTTCTTC
CAGQTTRLAGDSYNEQFF
>14|TRBJ2-1|TRBV5-1|NA|NA
TGCGCCAGCAGCTTGGACAGGGTTACGGATGAGCAGTTCTTC
CASSLDRVTDEQFF
>15|TRBJ2-1|TRBV29-1|NA|TRBD2
TGCAGCGTTGCAATGGGGACTAGCGGATACAATGAGCAGTTCTTC
CSVAMGTSGYNEQFF
>16|TRBJ1-5|TRBV2|NA|NA
TGTGCCAGCAGGTCAGGAGAGGGTATCAGCAATCAGCCCCAGCATTTT
CASRSGEGISNQPQHF